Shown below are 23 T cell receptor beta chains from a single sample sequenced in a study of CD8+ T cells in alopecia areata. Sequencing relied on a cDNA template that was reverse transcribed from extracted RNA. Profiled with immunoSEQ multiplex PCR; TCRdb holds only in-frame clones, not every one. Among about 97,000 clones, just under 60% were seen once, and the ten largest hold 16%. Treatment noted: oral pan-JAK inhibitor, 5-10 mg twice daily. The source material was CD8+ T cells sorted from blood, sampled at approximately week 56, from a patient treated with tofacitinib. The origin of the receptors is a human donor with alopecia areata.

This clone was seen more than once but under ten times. The DNA of the CDR3 is TGTGCCAGCAGTGAATGGACGGGGCCAGAAGCTTTCTTT. Translation gives CASSEWTGPEAFF. The chain combines TRBV25-1 with TRBJ1-1; D perhaps matches TRBD1 (5 bases). V was pared by 1 base and J by 8 bases, with 11 bases between. The CDR3 is 13 residues long. CDR1 and CDR2 (germline): MGHDK, SYGVNS.

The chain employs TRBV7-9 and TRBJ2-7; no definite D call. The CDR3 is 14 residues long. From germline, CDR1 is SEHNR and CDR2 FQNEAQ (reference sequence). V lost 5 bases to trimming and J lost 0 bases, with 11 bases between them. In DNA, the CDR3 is TGTGCCAGCAGCCCGCGACAAGACTCCTACGAGCAGTACTTC. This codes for CASSPRQDSYEQYF. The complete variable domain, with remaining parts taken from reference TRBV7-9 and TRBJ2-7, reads DTGVSQNPRHKITKRGQNVTFRCDPISEHNRLYWYRQTLGQGPEFLTYFQNEAQLEKSRLLSDRFSAERPKGSFSTLEIQRTEQGDSAMYLCASSPRQDSYEQYFGPGTRLTVT.

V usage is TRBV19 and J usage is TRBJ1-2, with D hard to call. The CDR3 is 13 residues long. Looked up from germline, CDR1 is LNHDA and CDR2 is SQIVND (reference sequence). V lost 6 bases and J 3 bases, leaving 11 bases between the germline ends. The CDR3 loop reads CASRVVGDYGYTF. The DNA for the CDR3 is TGTGCCAGTAGGGTGGTCGGGGACTATGGCTACACCTTC.

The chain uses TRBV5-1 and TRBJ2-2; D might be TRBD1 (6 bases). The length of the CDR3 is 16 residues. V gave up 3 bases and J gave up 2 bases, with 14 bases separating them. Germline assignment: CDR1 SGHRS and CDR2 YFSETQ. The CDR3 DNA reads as TGCGCCAGCAGCTCGGGGACAAGCAAAAACACCGGGGAGCTGTTTTTT. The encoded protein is CASSSGTSKNTGELFF.

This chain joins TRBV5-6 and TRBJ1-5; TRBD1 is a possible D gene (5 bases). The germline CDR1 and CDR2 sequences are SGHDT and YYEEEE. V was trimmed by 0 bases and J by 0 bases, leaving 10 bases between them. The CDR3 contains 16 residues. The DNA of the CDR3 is TGTGCCAGCAGCTTGGAAGGAGGGGATAGCAATCAGCCCCAGCATTTT. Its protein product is CASSLEGGDSNQPQHF.

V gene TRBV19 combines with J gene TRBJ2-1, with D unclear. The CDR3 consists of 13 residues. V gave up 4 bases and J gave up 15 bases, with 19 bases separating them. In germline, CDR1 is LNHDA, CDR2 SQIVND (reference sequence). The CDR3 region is CASSTKSRFNLFF. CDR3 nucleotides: TGTGCCAGTAGTACTAAGTCCAGGTTCAACTTGTTCTTC.

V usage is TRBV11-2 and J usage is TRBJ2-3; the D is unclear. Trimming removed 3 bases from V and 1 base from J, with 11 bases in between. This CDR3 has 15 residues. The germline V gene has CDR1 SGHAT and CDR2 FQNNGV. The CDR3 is CASSFPVERTDTQYF. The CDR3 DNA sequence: TGTGCCAGCAGCTTTCCCGTAGAACGCACAGATACGCAGTATTTT.

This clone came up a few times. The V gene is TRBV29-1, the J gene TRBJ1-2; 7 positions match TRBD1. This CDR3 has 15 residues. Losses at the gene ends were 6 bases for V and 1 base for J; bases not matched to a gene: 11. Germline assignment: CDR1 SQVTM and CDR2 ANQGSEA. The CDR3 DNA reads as TGCAGCGTCGGAGGGGGACAGTTAATTAACTATGGCTACACCTTC. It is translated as CSVGGGQLINYGYTF. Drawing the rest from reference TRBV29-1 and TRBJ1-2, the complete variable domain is SAVISQKPSRDICQRGTSLTIQCQVDSQVTMMFWYRQQPGQSLTLIATANQGSEATYESGFVIDKFPISRPNLTFSTLTVSNMSPEDSSIYLCSVGGGQLINYGYTFGSGTRLTVV.

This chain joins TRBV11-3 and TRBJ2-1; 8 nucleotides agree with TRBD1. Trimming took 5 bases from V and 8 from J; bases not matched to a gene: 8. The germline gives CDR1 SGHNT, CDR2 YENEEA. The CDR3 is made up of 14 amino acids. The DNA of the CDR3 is TGTGCCAGCAGCAGCCCGCAGGGGGCGGATGAGCAGTTCTTC. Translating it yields CASSSPQGADEQFF. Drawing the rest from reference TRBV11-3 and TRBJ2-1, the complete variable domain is EAGVVQSPRYKIIEKKQPVAFWCNPISGHNTLYWYLQNLGQGPELLIRYENEEAVDDSQLPKDRFSAERLKGVDSTLKIQPAELGDSAVYLCASSSPQGADEQFFGPGTRLTVL.

In DNA form, the CDR3 reads TGTGCCAGCAGCTTAGGTCCGGGCGAGCGGGAAAAACTGTTTTTT. Translation: CASSLGPGEREKLFF. The chain employs TRBV13 and TRBJ1-4; no clear D. This CDR3 is built from 15 residues. The germline CDR1 and CDR2 sequences are PRHDT and FYEKMQ (reference sequence). V was cut by 0 bases and J by 8 bases, with 13 bases left in between.

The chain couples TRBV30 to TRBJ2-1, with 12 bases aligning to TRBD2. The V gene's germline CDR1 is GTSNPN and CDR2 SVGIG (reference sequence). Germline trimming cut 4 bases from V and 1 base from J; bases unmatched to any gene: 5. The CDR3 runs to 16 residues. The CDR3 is CAWNLAGGRSYNEQFF. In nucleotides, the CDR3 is TGTGCCTGGAACCTAGCGGGGGGGCGGTCCTACAATGAGCAGTTCTTC.

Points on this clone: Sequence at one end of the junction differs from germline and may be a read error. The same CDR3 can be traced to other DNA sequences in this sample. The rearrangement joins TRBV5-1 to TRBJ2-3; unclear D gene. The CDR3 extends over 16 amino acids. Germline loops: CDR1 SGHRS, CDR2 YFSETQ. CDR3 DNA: TGCGCCAGCAGCAACCCTGATCTTGTTAGCACAGATACGCAATATTTT. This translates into CASSNPDLVSTDTQYF.

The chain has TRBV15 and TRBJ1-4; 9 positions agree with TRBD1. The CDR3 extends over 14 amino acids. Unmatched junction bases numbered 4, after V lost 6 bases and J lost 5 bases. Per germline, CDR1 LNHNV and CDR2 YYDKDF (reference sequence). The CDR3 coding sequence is TGTGCCACCAGACCGGACAGGGGAAATGAAAAACTGTTTTTT. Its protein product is CATRPDRGNEKLFF.

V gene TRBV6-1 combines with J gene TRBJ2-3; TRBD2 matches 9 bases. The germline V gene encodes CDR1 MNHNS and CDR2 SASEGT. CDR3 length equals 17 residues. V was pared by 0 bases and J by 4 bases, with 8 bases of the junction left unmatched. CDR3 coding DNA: TGTGCCAGCAGTGAAGCGCTTGGCGGGGGGGCCTCAGATACGCAGTATTTT. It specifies CASSEALGGGASDTQYF.

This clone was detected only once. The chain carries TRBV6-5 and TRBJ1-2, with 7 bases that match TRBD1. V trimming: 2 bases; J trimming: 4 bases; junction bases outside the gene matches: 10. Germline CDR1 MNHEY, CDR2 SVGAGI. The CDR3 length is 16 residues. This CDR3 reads CASSYKGGKRSYGYTF. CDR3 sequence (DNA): TGTGCCAGCAGTTACAAAGGGGGCAAAAGGTCCTATGGCTACACCTTC.

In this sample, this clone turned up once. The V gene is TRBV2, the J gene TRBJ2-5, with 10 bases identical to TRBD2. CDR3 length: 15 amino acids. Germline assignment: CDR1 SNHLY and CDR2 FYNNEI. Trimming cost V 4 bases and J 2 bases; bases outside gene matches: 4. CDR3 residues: CASSASGGIQETQYF. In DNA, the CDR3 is TGTGCCAGCAGTGCTAGCGGGGGAATACAAGAGACCCAGTACTTC.

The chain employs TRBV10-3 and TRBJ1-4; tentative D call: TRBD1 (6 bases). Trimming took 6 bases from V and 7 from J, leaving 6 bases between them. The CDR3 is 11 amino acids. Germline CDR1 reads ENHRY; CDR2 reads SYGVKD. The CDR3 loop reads CAIRDSEKLFF. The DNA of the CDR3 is TGTGCCATCAGGGACAGTGAAAAACTGTTTTTT.

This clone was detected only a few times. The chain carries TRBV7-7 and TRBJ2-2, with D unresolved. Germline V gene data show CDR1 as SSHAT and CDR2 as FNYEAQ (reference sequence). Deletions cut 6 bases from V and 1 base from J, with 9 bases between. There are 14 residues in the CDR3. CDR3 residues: CASRRAWNTGELFF. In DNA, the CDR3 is TGTGCCAGCAGAAGGGCGTGGAACACCGGGGAGCTGTTTTTT.

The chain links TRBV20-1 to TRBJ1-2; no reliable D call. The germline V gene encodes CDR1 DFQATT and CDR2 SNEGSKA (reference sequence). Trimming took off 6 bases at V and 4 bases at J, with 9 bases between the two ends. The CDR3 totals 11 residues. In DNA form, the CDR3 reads TGCAGTGCCCATGACCTCTATGGCTACACCTTC. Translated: CSAHDLYGYTF.

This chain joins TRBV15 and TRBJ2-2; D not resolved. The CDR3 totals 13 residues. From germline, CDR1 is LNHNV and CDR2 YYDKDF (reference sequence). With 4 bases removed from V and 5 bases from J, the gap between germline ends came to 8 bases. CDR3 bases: TGTGCCACCAGCACAAAAAAGACCGGGGAGCTGTTTTTT. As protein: CATSTKKTGELFF.

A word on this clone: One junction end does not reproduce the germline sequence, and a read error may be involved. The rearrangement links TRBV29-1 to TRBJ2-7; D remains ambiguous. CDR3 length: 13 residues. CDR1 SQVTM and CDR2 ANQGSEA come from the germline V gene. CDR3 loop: CSVEGPQSSEQYF. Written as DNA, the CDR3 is TGCAGCGTGGAAGGGCCGCAGTCGAGCGAGCAGTACTTC.

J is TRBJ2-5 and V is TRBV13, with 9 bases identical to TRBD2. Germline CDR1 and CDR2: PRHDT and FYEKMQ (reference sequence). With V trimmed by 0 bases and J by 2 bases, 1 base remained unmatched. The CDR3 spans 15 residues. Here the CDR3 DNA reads TGTGCCAGCAGCTTAGGTGCGGGGGGGCAAGAGACCCAGTACTTC. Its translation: CASSLGAGGQETQYF.

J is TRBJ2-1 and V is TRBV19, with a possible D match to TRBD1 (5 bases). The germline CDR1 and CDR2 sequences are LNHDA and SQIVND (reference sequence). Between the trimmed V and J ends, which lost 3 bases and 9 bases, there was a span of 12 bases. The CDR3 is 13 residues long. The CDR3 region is CASSIKKGREQFF. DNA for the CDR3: TGTGCCAGTAGTATCAAGAAGGGGCGTGAGCAGTTCTTC.